Below, one T cell receptor beta chain is given with its context. The data are from a study of response to subunit inactivated influenza vaccine. Each CDR3 protein gets one entry after TCRdb re-called the RT-PCR reads with MiXCR. This table has around 790,000 distinct CDR3 sequences, 21% appearing once. The CDR3 length is 14 residues. V shed 4 bases and J 5 bases; nucleotides not matched to a gene: 4. The germline V gene has CDR1 MDHEN and CDR2 SYDVKM. The sample was PBMCs from blood, taken roughly 5 days after vaccination. The receptor comes from a man aged 50 or older who received an inactivated influenza vaccine. The genes are TRBV28 and TRBJ2-5; TRBD1 matches 10 bases. CDR3 sequence reads: CASSWTGGTETQYF. The DNA of the CDR3 is TGTGCCAGCAGTTGGACAGGGGGGACGGAGACCCAGTACTTC.